This TCR beta chain was obtained from a study of technical replicates of blood from a handful of donors. Here immunoSEQ multiplex PCR was the method, and the copy in TCRdb shows in-frame clones only, minus some. Here the sample spans 50,000 to 70,000 clones, about 88% being singletons. V lost 3 bases, J lost 2 bases, and 10 bases lay in between. The CDR3 loop spans 13 amino acids. The V gene's germline CDR1 is SQVTM and CDR2 ANQGSEA. The source of this sequence is a human donor in good health. Some clones in this sample may be carry-over from other donors' samples. The chain combines TRBV29-1 with TRBJ1-1, with D unclear. The material sequenced was PBMCs. CDR3 protein: CSVDSGLNTEAFF. CDR3 DNA sequence: TGCAGCGTTGATTCAGGACTTAACACTGAAGCTTTCTTT. The whole variable domain, remainder taken from reference TRBV29-1 and TRBJ1-1, is SAVISQKPSRDICQRGTSLTIQCQVDSQVTMMFWYRQQPGQSLTLIATANQGSEATYESGFVIDKFPISRPNLTFSTLTVSNMSPEDSSIYLCSVDSGLNTEAFFGQGTRLTVV.